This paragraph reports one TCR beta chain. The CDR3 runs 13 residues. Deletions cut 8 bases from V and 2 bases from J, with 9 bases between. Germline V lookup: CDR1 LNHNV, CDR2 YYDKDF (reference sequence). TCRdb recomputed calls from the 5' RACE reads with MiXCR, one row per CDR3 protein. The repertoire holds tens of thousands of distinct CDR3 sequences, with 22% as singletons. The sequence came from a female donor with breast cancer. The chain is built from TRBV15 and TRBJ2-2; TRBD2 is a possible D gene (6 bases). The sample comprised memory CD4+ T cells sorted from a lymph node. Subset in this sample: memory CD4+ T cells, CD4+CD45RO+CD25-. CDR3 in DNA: TGTGCCACCGGGACTCCTAACACCGGGGAGCTGTTTTTT. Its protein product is CATGTPNTGELFF.